This TCR beta chain derives from a study of CD8 T cells in ankylosing spondylitis. The CDR3 contains 15 residues. Trimming took off 0 bases at V and 2 bases at J, with 11 bases between the two ends. CDR1 and CDR2 from the germline V gene are LGHNA and YSLEER. TCRdb passed the 5' RACE reads through MiXCR, listing each CDR3 protein once. The data contain some 270,000 distinct CDR3 sequences, 18% of them singletons. The chain is built from TRBV4-3 and TRBJ2-7; no definite D call. This clonotype originated in a male donor with ankylosing spondylitis or in good health (not recorded which). The sequenced sample consisted of blood, either unsorted or a sorted T cell fraction (not recorded which). CDR3 bases: TGCGCCAGCAGCCAAGATTTGGACGGCACCTACGAGCAGTACTTC. Translation: CASSQDLDGTYEQYF.